This T cell receptor beta chain stems from a study of CD8 T cells in ankylosing spondylitis. Findings and caveats of the study: Ankylosing spondylitis blood seemed to carry a telltale TCR beta motif made of several highly homologous variants.

From the 5' RACE reads, TCRdb called clonotypes with MiXCR, one entry per CDR3 protein. The sample yields about 800,000 distinct CDR3 sequences, roughly 12% seen once. This clonotype was observed a handful of times. Its specificity is not known. The CDR3 has 16 residues. Per the germline V gene, CDR1 is MDHEN and CDR2 is SYDVKM. Trimming removed 5 bases at V and 0 bases at J, with 13 bases between. This receptor was taken from a male donor with ankylosing spondylitis. The sample taken for sequencing was blood, either unsorted or a sorted T cell fraction (not recorded which). This sequence joins TRBV28 and TRBJ2-2, with TRBD2 as a possible D gene (6 bases). CDR3 protein: CASSGRRASNTGELFF. The CDR3 region has the DNA TGTGCCAGCAGTGGTAGGAGGGCCTCGAACACCGGGGAGCTGTTTTTT.